The sequence of this TCR beta chain was determined in a study of T-cell reconstitution after alpha-beta-depleted transplantation in children. Study observations and caveats: As was reported, about two months after transplant, alpha-beta T cells came from several hundred expanded graft clones. Some patients' high day-60 TCRbeta diversity was traced to surviving recipient T cells and thymic progenitors.

This clonotype was found many times. Its antigen is not identified. Library preparation (for TCRbeta) was performed with unique molecular identifiers. TCRdb reanalysed the PCR reads using MiXCR and keeps one entry per CDR3 protein. The sample shows approximately 300,000 distinct CDR3 sequences, around 10% of them seen only once. The material was peripheral blood, obtained 180 days after TCRalphabeta/CD19-depleted stem cell transplant. The sequence derives from a male patient between 2 and 15 years old who had a stem cell transplant for chronic granulomatous disease, so the T cells may come from the graft donor.

Here the CDR3 reads CASSLRPGDTDTQYF. CDR3 nucleotide sequence: TGTGCCAGCAGCTTGAGGCCGGGGGACACAGATACGCAGTATTTT. The chain has TRBV11-2 and TRBJ2-3, with a tentative D call TRBD2 (6 bases). Trimming left V 3 bases short and J 2 bases short, with 12 bases between. CDR3 length equals 15 residues. Looked up from germline, CDR1 is SGHAT and CDR2 is FQNNGV.